This TCR beta chain was recovered during a study of blood T cell repertoires in COVID-19. About the research overall: Sites in the United States, Italy and Spain provided acute and convalescent COVID-19 samples. The analysed material was cDNA or gDNA that came from T cells, B-cell-depleted T cells, or PBMCs.

Study processing details: Reference gene primer amplification gave nucleated cell count estimates. TCRdb keeps only in-frame clones here, not all; method: immunoSEQ multiplex PCR. Clonal size and the V and J genes are those of that table, whereas D and trimming came from the DNA. The sample contains approximately 180,000 clones, over 75% of which appear only once. Per germline, CDR1 LNHDA and CDR2 SQIVND (reference sequence). V lost 6 bases to trimming and J lost 3 bases, with 8 bases between them. This CDR3 comprises 12 residues. Sequencing was done on a sample of peripheral blood. This receptor was obtained from a person aged 70 to 85 with COVID-19, enrolled during active disease. The chain joins TRBV19 to TRBJ1-1, with a possible D match to TRBD1 (6 bases). The DNA for the CDR3 is TGTGCCAGTAGGGACAGATACACTGAAGCTTTCTTT. Its protein product is CASRDRYTEAFF.